One TCR beta chain is described in this entry. Its antigen is not yet known. An end of the junction does not agree with germline; a read error may underlie this. This sample is drawn from a study of CD8 T cells in Susac syndrome (dated 2019 in TCRdb). Broadly, across the study: Of the Susac syndrome patients who were sequenced, more than five had clinically active disease and about eight were in clinical remission. At blood withdrawal, Susac syndrome patients were either therapy-naive, taking corticosteroids (in some cases with IVIg as well), or taking IVIg alone. Whether CD8+ T cell activation and differentiation in Susac syndrome was antigen driven was tested using repertoire sequencing.

RNA was extracted using the RNeasy kit, and roughly 0.45 to 1 ug of the RNA was reverse transcribed with random hexamers. The immunoSEQ multiplex PCR assay, covering 54 Vbeta and 13 Jbeta segments, was used to amplify TCR beta CDR3 regions. PCR amplification bias was corrected using a synthetic template baseline for primer optimization and computational correction. In the paper's pipeline: Only productive sequences were kept, with reads annotated to V, D and J genes according to IMGT and analyzed in immunoSEQ Analyzer. Clonality was computed as one minus Shannon entropy normalized by log2 of the number of productive unique sequences. For each patient and control, public and private clones were evaluated among the 100 most prevalent clones. A clone was defined as Susac-specific if it was absent from the healthy and MS cohorts, from about a thousand published viral clones and from other ImmuneACCESS disease sequences. The public reads were reanalyzed by TCRdb: fastp trimming at Q25, MiXCR alignment, in-frame beta chains only. Each CDR3 protein appears once, grouped with its most common genes and DNA. These V and J calls originate from TCRdb's pipeline instead of the authors' own analysis. The sample data list about 180,000 distinct CDR3 sequences, and around 94% of these were observed just once. The ten largest clones take up 0.099% of the sample.

From the cysteine up to the phenylalanine, the CDR3 has a length of 13 residues. The only DNA kept is the CDR3, 39 bases in frame from the first base. The germline V gene (reference sequence) specifies SEHNR as CDR1 and FQNEAQ as CDR2. Overall study outcomes, separate from this receptor: The study acknowledged that relatively few individuals were included in the TCR sequencing and HLA analysis. In patients with Susac syndrome, the CD4+ T cell repertoire showed no detectable clonal expansion.

Peripheral blood CD8+ and CD4+ T cells from healthy donors, Susac syndrome patients and multiple sclerosis patients were profiled using high-throughput TCR beta sequencing. Recently defined diagnostic criteria for definite or probable disease were met by the Susac syndrome patients. Bulk CD8+ and CD4+ T cells were purified by magnetic negative isolation, whereas CD8+ TEMRA cells were enriched by FACS. Blood was collected in EDTA tubes and processed within 24 hours, with PBMCs isolated through density gradient centrifugation. PBMCs destined for TCR sequencing were cryopreserved in liquid nitrogen and later thawed in a 37 °C water bath. The sorted or isolated CD4+, CD8+ and CD8+ TEMRA cells had a purity of 90% or higher.

The rearranged chain carries TRBV7-9 and TRBJ2-3; TRBD2 matches 7 bases in the middle. Sequencing was carried out using CD4+ T cells from PBMCs. The sequence came from a human donor with Susac syndrome. The CDR3 reads as follows: CASSLTSADTQCF. The DNA sequence reads TGTGCCAGCAGCTTAACTAGCGCAGATACGCAGTGTTTT.